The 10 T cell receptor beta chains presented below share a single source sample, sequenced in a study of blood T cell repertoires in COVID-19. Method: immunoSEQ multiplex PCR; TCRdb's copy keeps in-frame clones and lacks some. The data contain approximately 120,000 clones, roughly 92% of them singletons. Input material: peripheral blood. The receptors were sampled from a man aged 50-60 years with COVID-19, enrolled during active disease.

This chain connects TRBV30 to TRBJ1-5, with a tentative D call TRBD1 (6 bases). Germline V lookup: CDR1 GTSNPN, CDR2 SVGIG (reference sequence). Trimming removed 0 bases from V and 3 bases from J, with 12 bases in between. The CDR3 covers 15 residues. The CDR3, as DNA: TGTGCCTGGAGTGTCTCGGGACACCCCAATCAGCCCCAGCATTTT. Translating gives CAWSVSGHPNQPQHF.

The CDR3, as DNA: TGTGCCAGCAGCGGGCAGGGGGATCAGCCCCAGCATTTT. Protein sequence: CASSGQGDQPQHF. The gene calls are TRBV2 and TRBJ1-5, with 7 bases matching TRBD1. J gave up 5 bases and V 6 bases, and 4 bases lay outside the gene matches. Germline V gives CDR1 SNHLY, CDR2 FYNNEI. This CDR3 is 13 amino acids long.

The CDR3 loop is CASSLALREWVGEQYV. CDR3 DNA sequence: TGTGCCAGCAGCTTAGCCCTACGGGAGTGGGTAGGAGAGCAGTACGTC. This chain joins TRBV7-9 and TRBJ2-7; tentative D call: TRBD2 (6 bases). Trimming removed 0 bases at V and 7 bases at J, with 19 bases between. Germline V lookup: CDR1 SEHNR, CDR2 FQNEAQ (reference sequence). CDR3 length: 16 residues.

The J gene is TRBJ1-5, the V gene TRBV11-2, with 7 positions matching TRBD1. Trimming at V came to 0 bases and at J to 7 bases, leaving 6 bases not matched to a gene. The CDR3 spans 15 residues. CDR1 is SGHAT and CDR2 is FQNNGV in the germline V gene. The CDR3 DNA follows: TGTGCCAGCAGCTTAGATGGTTCAGGGGGACAGCCCCAGCATTTT. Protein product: CASSLDGSGGQPQHF.

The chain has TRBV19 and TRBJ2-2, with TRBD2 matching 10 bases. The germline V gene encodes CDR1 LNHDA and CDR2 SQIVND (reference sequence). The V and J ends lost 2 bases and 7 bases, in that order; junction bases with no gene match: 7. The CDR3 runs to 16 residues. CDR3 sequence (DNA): TGTGCCAGTAGTATAAGGGCTAGCGGGAGAATCGGGGAGCTGTTTTTT. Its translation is CASSIRASGRIGELFF.

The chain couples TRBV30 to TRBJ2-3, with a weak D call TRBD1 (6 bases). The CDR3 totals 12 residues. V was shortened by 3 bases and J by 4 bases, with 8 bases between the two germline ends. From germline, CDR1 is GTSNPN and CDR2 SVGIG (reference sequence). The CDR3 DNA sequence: TGTGCCTGGAGACCAGGGGCAGATACGCAGTATTTT. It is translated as CAWRPGADTQYF.

CDR3 residues: CASSPSGQGGETQYF. CDR3 nucleotide sequence: TGTGCCAGCAGCCCCTCCGGACAGGGCGGCGAGACCCAGTACTTC. The V call is TRBV7-3, the J call TRBJ2-5, with 8 nucleotides matching TRBD1. The CDR3 covers 15 residues. Germline V gene sequence: CDR1 SGHTA, CDR2 FQGTGA. The junction had 10 bases not matched to a gene; V was cut back by 5 bases and J by 5 bases.

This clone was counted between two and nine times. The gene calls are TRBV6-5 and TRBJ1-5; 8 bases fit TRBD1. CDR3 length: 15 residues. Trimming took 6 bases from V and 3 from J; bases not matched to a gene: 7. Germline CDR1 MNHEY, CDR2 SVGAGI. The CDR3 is CASRPGQGINQPQHF. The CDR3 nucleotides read TGTGCCAGCAGACCAGGACAGGGTATCAATCAGCCCCAGCATTTT.

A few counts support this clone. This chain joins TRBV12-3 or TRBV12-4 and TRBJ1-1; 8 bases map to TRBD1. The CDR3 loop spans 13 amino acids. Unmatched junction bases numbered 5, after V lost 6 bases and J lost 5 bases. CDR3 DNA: TGTGCCAGCAGGTCGACAGGGGAGACTGAAGCTTTCTTT. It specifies CASRSTGETEAFF.

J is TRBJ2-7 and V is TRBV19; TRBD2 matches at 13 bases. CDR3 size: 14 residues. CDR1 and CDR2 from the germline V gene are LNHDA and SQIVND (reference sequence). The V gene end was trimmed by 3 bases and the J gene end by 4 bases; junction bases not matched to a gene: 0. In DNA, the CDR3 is TGTGCCAGTAGTATGGGACTAGCGGGGTACGAGCAGTACTTC. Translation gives CASSMGLAGYEQYF. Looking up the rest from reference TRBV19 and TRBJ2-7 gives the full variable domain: DGGITQSPKYLFRKEGQNVTLSCEQNLNHDAMYWYRQDPGQGLRLIYYSQIVNDFQKGDIAEGYSVSREKKESFPLTVTSAQKNPTAFYLCASSMGLAGYEQYFGPGTRLTVT.